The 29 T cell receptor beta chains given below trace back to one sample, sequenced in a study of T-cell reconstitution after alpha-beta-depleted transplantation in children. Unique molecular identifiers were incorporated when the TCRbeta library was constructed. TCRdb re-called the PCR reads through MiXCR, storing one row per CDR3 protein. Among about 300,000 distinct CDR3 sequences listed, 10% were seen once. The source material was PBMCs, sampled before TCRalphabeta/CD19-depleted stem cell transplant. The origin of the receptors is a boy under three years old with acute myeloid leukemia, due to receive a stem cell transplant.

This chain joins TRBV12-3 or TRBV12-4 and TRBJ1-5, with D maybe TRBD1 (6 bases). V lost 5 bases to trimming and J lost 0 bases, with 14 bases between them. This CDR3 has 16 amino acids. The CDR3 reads CASSVRTGFSNQPQHF. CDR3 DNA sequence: TGTGCCAGCAGTGTCCGTACAGGGTTTAGCAATCAGCCCCAGCATTTT.

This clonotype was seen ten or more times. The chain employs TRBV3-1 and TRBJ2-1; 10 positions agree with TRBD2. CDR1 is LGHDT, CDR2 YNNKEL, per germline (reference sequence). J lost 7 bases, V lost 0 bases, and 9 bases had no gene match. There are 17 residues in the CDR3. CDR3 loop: CASSQDRLAGEVNEQFF. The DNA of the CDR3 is TGTGCCAGCAGCCAAGATAGGCTAGCGGGAGAGGTGAATGAGCAGTTCTTC.

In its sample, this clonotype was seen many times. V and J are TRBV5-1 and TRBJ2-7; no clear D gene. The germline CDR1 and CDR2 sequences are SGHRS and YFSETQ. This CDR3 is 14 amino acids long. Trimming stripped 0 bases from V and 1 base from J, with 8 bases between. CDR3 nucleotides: TGCGCCAGCAGCTTGGGGTTTGGGTCCTACGAGCAGTACTTC. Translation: CASSLGFGSYEQYF.

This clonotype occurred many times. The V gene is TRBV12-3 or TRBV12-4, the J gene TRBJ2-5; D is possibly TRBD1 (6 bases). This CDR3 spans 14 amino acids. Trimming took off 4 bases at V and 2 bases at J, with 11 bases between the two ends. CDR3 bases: TGTGCCAGCAGTTACAGGGAAGGGCAAGAGACCCAGTACTTC. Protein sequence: CASSYREGQETQYF.

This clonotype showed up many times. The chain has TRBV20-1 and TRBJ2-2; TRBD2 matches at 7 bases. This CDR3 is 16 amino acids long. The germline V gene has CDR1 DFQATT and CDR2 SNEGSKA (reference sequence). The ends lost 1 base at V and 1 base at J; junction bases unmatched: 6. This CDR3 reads CSARARGGRNTGELFF. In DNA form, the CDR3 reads TGCAGTGCTAGAGCTCGAGGCGGGAGGAACACCGGGGAGCTGTTTTTT.

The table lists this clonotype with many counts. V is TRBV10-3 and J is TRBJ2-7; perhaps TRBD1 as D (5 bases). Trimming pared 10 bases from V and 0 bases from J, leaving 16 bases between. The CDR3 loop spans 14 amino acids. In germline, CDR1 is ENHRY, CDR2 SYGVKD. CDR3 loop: CATTTDTYSYEQYF. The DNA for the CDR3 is TGTGCCACCACTACGGACACTTACTCCTACGAGCAGTACTTC.

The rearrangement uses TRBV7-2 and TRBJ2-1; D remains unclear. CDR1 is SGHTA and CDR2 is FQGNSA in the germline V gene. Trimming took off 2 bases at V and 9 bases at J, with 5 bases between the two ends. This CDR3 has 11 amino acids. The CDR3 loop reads CASSLQREQFF. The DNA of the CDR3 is TGTGCCAGCAGCTTACAGCGTGAGCAGTTCTTC.

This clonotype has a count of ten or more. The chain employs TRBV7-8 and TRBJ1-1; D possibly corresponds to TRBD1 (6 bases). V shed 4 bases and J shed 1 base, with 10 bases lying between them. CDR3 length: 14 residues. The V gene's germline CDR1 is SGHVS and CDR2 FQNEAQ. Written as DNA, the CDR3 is TGTGCCAGCAGCTCCGCAGGGGCGAACACTGAAGCTTTCTTT. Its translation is CASSSAGANTEAFF.

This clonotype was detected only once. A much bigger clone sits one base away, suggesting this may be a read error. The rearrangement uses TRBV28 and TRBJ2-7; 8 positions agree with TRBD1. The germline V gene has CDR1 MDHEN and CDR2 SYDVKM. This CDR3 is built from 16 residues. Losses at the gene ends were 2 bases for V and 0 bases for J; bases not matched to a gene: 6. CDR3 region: CASSLQGAYISYEQYF. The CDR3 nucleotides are TGTGCCAGCAGTTTACAGGGGGCTTACATCTCCTACGAGCAGTACTTC.

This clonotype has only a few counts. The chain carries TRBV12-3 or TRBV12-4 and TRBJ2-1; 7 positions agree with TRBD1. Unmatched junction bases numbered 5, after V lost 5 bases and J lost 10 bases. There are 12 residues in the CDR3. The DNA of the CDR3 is TGTGCCAGCAGTCCAGACAGGGACGAGCAGTTCTTC. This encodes CASSPDRDEQFF.

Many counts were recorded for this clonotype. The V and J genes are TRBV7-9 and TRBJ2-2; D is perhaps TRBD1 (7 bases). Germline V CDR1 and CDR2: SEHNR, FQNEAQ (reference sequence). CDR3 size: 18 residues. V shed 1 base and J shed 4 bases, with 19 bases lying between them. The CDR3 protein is CASSLGAAGQPGTGELFF. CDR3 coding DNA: TGTGCCAGCAGCTTAGGGGCGGCGGGACAGCCGGGCACCGGGGAGCTGTTTTTT. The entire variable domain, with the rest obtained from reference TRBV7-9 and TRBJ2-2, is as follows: DTGVSQNPRHKITKRGQNVTFRCDPISEHNRLYWYRQTLGQGPEFLTYFQNEAQLEKSRLLSDRFSAERPKGSFSTLEIQRTEQGDSAMYLCASSLGAAGQPGTGELFFGEGSRLTVL.

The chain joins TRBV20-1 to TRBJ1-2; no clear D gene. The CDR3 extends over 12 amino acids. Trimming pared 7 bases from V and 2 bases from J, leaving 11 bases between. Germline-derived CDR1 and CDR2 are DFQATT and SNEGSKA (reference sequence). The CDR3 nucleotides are TGCAGTGAGGCTACTCTCAACTATGGCTACACCTTC. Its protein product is CSEATLNYGYTF.

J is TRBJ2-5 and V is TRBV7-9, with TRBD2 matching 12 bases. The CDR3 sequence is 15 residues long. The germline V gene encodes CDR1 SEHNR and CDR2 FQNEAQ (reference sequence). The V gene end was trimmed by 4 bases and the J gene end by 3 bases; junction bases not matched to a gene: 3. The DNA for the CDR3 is TGTGCCAGCAGCTCGTGGACTAGCGGGGAAGAGACCCAGTACTTC. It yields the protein CASSSWTSGEETQYF.

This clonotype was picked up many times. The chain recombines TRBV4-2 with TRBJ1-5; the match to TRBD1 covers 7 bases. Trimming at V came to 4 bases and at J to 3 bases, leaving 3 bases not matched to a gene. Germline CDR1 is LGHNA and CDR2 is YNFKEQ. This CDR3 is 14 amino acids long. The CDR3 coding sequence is TGTGCCAGCAGCCTTACAGGGGACAATCAGCCCCAGCATTTT. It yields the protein CASSLTGDNQPQHF.

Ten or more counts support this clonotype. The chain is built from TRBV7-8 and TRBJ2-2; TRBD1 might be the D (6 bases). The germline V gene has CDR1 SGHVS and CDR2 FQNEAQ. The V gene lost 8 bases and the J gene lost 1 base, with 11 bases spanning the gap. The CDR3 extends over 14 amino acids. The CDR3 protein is CASVLQGNTGELFF. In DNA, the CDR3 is TGTGCCAGCGTCCTACAGGGGAACACCGGGGAGCTGTTTTTT.

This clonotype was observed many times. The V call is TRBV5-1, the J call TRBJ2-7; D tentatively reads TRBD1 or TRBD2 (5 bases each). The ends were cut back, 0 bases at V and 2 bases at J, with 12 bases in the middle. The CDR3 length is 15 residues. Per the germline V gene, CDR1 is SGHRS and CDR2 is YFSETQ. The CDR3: CASSLATGPTYEQYF. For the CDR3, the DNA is TGCGCCAGCAGCTTGGCCACGGGGCCGACCTACGAGCAGTACTTC.

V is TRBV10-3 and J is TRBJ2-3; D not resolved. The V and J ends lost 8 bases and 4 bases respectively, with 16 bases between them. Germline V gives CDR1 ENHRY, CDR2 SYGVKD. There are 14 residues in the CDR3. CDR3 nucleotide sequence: TGTGCCATCTCCCAGGCCCTTTCCCCAGATACGCAGTATTTT. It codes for CAISQALSPDTQYF.

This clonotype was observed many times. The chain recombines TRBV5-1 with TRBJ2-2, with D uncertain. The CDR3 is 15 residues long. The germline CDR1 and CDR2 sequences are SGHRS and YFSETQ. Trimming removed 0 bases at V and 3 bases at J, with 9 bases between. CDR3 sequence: CASSLVPTDTGELFF. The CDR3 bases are TGCGCCAGCAGCTTGGTTCCCACAGACACCGGGGAGCTGTTTTTT.

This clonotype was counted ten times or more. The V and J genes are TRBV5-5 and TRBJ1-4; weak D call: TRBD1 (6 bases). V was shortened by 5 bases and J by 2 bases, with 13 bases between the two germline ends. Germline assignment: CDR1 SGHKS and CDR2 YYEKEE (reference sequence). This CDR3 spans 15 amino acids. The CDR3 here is CASSRTGRTNEKLFF. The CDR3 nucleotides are TGTGCCAGCAGTCGTACAGGGAGGACTAATGAAAAACTGTTTTTT.

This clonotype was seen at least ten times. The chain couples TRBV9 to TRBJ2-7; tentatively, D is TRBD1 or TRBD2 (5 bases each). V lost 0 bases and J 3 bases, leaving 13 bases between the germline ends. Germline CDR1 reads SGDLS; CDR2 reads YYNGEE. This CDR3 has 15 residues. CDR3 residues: CASSVGDGQRYEQYF. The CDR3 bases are TGTGCCAGCAGCGTAGGGGACGGACAACGCTACGAGCAGTACTTC.

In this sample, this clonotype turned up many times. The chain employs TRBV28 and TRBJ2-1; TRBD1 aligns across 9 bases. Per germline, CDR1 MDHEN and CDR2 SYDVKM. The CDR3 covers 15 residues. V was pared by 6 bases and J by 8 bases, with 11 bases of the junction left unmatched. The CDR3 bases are TGTGCCAGCAGCCCCGTTCCGGGACAGGGCGATGAGCAGTTCTTC. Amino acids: CASSPVPGQGDEQFF.

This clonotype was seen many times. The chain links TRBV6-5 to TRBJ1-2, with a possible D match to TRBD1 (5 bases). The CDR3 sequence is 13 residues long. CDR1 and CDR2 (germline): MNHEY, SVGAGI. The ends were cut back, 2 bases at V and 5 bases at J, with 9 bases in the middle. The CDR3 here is CASSYAGGYGYTF. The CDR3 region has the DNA TGTGCCAGCAGTTACGCGGGGGGGTATGGCTACACCTTC.

CDR3 sequence reads: CASSFKTAAGNTIYF. The CDR3 DNA is TGTGCCAGCAGCTTCAAGACTGCCGCTGGAAACACCATATATTTT. The chain employs TRBV7-8 and TRBJ1-3; D gene ambiguous. Trimming took 3 bases from V and 2 from J, leaving 11 bases between them. Germline V CDR1 and CDR2: SGHVS, FQNEAQ. The CDR3 loop spans 15 amino acids.

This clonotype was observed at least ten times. The CDR3 DNA reads as TGCGCCAGCAGCCAAACCCCTGAGGAGTCAGAGACCCAGTACTTC. Translation gives CASSQTPEESETQYF. This sequence joins TRBV4-3 and TRBJ2-5; D call uncertain. The CDR3 is made up of 15 amino acids. Germline V CDR1 and CDR2: LGHNA, YSLEER. V lost 2 bases to trimming and J lost 4 bases, with 14 bases between them.

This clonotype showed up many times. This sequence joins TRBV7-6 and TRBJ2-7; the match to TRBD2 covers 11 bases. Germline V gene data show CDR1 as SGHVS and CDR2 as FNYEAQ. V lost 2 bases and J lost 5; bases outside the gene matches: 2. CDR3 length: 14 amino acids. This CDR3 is CASSLLAGGNEQYF. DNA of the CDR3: TGTGCCAGCAGCTTACTAGCGGGGGGTAACGAGCAGTACTTC.

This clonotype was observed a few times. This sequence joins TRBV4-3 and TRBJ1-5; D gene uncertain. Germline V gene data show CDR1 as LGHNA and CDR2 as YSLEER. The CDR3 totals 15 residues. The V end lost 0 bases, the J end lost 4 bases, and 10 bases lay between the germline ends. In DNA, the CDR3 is TGCGCCAGCAGCCAAGATCGCGGATCTAATCAGCCCCAGCATTTT. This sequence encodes CASSQDRGSNQPQHF.

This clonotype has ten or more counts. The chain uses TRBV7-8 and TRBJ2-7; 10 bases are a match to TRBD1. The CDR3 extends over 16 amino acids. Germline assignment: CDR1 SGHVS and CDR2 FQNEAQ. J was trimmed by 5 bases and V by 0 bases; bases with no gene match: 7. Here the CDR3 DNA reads TGTGCCAGCAGCTTAGCGAAAGGACAGGGGGACCACGAGCAGTACTTC. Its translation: CASSLAKGQGDHEQYF.

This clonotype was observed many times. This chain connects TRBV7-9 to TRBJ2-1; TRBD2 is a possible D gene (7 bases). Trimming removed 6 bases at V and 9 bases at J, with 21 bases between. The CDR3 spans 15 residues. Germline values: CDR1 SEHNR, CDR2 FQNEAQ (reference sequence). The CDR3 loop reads CASRSLGGGRSEQFF. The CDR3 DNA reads TGTGCCAGCAGGTCTCTAGGGGGGGGCCGGAGTGAGCAGTTCTTC.

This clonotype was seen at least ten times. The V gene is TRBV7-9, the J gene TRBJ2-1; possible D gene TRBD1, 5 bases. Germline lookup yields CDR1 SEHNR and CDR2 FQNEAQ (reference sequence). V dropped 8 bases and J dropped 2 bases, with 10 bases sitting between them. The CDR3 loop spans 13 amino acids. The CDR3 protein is CASLTVAYNEQFF. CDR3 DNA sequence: TGTGCCAGCTTGACAGTCGCCTACAATGAGCAGTTCTTC.